This TCR beta chain was sequenced during a study of T cells of healthy individuals. There are many counts of this clonotype. V lost 2 bases and J lost 4, with 13 bases in between. CDR3 length equals 15 residues. The V gene's germline CDR1 is SGHRS and CDR2 YFSETQ. TCRdb passed the 5' RACE reads through MiXCR, listing each CDR3 protein once. Of about 60,000 distinct CDR3 sequences listed, roughly 15% are singletons. The source of this sequence is a human donor in good health. This chain links TRBV5-1 with TRBJ2-1; TRBD1 might be the D (5 bases). For the CDR3, the DNA is TGCGCCAGCAGCTTCCAGGGTCGAATTTACAATGAGCAGTTCTTC. Amino acids: CASSFQGRIYNEQFF.